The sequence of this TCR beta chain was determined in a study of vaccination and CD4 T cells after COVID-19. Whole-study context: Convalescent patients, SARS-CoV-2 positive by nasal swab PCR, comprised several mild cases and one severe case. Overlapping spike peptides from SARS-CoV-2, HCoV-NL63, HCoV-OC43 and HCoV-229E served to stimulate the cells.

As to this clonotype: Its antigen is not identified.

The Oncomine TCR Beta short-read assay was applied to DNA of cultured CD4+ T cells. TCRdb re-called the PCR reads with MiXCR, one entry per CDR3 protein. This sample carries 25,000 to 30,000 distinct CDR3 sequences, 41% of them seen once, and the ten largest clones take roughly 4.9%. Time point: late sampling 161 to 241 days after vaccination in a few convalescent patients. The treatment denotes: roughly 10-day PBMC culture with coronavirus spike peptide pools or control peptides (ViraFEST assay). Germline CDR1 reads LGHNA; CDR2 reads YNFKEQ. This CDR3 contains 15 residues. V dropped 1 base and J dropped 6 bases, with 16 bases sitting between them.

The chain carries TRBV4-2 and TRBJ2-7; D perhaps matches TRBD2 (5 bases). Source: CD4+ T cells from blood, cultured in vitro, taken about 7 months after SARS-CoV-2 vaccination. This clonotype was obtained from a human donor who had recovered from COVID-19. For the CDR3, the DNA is TGTGCCAGCAGCCAAGTAACTAGTGAACCTGGCGAGCAGTACTTC. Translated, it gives CASSQVTSEPGEQYF.